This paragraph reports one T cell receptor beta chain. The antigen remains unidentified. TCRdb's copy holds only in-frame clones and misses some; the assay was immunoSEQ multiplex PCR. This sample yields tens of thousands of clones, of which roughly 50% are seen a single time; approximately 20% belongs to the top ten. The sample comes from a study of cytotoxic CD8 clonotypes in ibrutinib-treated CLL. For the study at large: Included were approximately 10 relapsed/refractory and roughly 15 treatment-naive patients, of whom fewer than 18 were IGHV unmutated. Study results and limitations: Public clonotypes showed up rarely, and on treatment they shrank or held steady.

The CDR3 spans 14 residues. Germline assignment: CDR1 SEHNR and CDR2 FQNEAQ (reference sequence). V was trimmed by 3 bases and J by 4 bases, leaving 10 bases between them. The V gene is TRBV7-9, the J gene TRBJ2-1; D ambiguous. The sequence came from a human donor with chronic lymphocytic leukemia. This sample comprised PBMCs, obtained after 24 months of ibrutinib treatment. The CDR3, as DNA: TGTGCCAGCAGCTTGGAGATCGGATACAATGAGCAGTTCTTC. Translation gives CASSLEIGYNEQFF.